This T cell receptor beta chain was found in a study of identical twins. Each donor (without exception) was a healthy Caucasian. As for this clonotype: What it binds is unknown.

Findings of the study overall: The models systematically underestimated how much out-of-frame TCR alpha was shared in monozygotic twins. In drawing conclusions, the study used cross-sectional statistical analysis and did not follow the same donors.

The V segment lost 0 bases and the J segment 6 bases; nucleotides outside the gene matches: 12. The germline V gene encodes CDR1 MGHRA and CDR2 YSYEKL. This CDR3 has 18 residues. A universal primer binding site was introduced by template switching. The final cDNA contained unique molecular identifiers. MiXCR, run by TCRdb on the 5' RACE reads, gives a single entry per CDR3 protein. The top ten clones hold approximately 8.8% of a sample with about 250,000 distinct CDR3 sequences, over 12% of them seen once. The sequence derives from a woman under 30 in good health. Sequenced material: memory (CD45RO+) T cells sorted from blood. The chain has TRBV4-1 and TRBJ2-1; TRBD2 matches 9 bases. The DNA of the CDR3 is TGCGCCAGCAGCCAAGAGGTGCTGGTGACTAGCGGTTTCAATGAGCAGTTCTTC. This translates into CASSQEVLVTSGFNEQFF.